Detailed here is one T cell receptor (beta chain). Its target is not known. The TCR beta CDR3 regions underwent amplification using RNA transcripts as the source. The HTBI primer set was used in a first-round RT-PCR of the TCR CDR3. MiXCR, run by TCRdb on the multiplex PCR reads, gives a single entry per CDR3 protein. The sample consists of under 600,000 distinct CDR3 sequences, 16% of them appearing once. The data are from a study of T cells in Graves' hyperthyroidism and ophthalmopathy. Turning to the study itself: Staff took peripheral blood when the initial diagnosis was made, before any treatment began.

Trimming shortened V by 10 bases and J by 3 bases, and 21 bases separated the two germline ends. This CDR3 is built from 15 residues. Germline CDR1 reads SEHNR; CDR2 reads FQNEAQ (reference sequence). Individuals with ophthalmopathy presented a Clinical Activity Score of at least 3, a NOSPECS grade of at least 4 and a duration under 3 months. Study-level points and caveats: Most thyroid clonotypes that were expanded above 0.001 also turned up in blood.

The source is a woman between 40 and 55 years old with Graves' ophthalmopathy. The V call is TRBV7-9, the J call TRBJ1-1; TRBD1 might be the D (6 bases). Sequencing used blood. CDR3 loop: CANSRQGLRDTEAFF. The DNA of the CDR3 is TGTGCCAACTCCCGGCAGGGGTTACGGGACACTGAAGCTTTCTTT.